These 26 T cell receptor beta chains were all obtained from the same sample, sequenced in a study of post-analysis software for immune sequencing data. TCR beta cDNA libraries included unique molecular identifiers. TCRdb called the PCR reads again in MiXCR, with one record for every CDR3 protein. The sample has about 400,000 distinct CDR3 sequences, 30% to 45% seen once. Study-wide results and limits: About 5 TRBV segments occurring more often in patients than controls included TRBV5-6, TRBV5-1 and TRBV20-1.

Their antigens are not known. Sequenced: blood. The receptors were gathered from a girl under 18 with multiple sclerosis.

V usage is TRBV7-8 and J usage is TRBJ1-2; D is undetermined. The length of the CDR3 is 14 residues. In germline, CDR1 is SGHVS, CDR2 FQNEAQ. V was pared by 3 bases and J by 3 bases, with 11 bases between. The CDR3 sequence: CASSFGEGYYGYTF. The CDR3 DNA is TGTGCCAGCAGCTTCGGGGAGGGTTACTATGGCTACACCTTC.

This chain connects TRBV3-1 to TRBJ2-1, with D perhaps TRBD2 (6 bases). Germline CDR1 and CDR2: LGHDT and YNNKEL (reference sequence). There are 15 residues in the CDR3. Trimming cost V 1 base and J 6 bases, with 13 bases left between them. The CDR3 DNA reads TGTGCCAGCAGCCAAGCCTGGAGACTAGGCAATGAGCAGTTCTTC. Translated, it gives CASSQAWRLGNEQFF.

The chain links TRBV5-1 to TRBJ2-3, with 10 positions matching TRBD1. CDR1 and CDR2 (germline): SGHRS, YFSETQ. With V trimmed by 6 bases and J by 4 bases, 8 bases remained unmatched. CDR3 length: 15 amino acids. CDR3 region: CASTRQGALPDTQYF. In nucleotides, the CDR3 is TGCGCCAGCACGAGACAGGGGGCCCTCCCAGATACGCAGTATTTT.

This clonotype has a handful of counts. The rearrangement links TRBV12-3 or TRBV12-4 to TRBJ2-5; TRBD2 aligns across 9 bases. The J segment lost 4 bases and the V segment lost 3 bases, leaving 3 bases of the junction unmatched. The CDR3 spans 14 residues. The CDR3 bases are TGTGCCAGCAGTTTTGGCGGGGGGGGAGAGACCCAGTACTTC. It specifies CASSFGGGGETQYF.

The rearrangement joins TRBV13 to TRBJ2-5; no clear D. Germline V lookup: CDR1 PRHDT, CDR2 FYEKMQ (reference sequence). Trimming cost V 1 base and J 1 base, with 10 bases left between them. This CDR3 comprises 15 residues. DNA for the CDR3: TGTGCCAGCAGCTTAGCAACTTTCATCCAAGAGACCCAGTACTTC. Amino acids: CASSLATFIQETQYF.

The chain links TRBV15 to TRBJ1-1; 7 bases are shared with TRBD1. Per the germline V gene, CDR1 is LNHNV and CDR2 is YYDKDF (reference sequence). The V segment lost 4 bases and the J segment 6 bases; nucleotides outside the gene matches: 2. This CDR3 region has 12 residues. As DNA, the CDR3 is TGTGCCACCAGCACTCAGGGGGCTGAAGCTTTCTTT. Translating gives CATSTQGAEAFF.

The CDR3 is CASSRQEPYGYTF. The CDR3 region has the DNA TGTGCCAGCAGTCGACAGGAACCCTATGGCTACACCTTC. The rearrangement joins TRBV6-2 or TRBV6-3 to TRBJ1-2, with D possibly TRBD1 on 6 matching bases. Trimming removed 5 bases from V and 4 bases from J, with 11 bases in between. The CDR3 loop spans 13 amino acids. Germline loops: CDR1 MNHEY, CDR2 SVGEGT.

The CDR3 loop is CSARGGSGGAGETQYF. The CDR3 bases are TGCAGTGCTAGAGGGGGCAGCGGGGGGGCCGGTGAGACCCAGTACTTC. The chain employs TRBV20-1 and TRBJ2-5, with 10 bases that match TRBD2. The CDR3 length is 16 residues. J was trimmed by 5 bases and V by 1 base; bases with no gene match: 10. Germline CDR1 is DFQATT and CDR2 is SNEGSKA (reference sequence).

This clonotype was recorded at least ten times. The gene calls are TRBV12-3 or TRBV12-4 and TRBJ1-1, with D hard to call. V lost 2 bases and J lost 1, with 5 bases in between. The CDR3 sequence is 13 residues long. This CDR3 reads CASSLWGNTEAFF. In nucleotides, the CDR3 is TGTGCCAGCAGTTTATGGGGGAACACTGAAGCTTTCTTT.

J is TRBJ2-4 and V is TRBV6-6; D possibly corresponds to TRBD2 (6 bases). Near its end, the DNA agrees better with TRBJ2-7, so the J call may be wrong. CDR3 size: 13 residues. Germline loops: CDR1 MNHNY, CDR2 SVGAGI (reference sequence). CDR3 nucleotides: TGTGCCAGCAGCGCTATGGAGGGCTACGAGCAGTACTTC. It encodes CASSAMEGYEQYF.

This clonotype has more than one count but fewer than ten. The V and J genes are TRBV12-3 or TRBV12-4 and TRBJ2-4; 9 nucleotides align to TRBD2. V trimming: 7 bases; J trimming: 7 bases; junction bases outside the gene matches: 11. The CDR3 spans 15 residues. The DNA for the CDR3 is TGTGCCAGCACAGGCGGGGGGGCCGGGAAGAACATTCAGTACTTC. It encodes CASTGGGAGKNIQYF.

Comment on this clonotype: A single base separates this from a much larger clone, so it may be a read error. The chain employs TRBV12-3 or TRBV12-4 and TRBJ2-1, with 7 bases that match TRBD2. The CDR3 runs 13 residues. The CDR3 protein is CANSRDYYNEQFF. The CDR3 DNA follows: TGTGCCAACAGTCGGGACTACTACAATGAGCAGTTCTTC.

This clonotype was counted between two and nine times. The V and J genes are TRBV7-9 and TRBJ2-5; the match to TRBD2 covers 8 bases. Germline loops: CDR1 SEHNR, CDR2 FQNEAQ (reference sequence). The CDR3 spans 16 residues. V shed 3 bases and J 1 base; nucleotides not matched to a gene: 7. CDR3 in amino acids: CASSLGSGDIQETQYF. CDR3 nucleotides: TGTGCCAGCAGCTTGGGTAGCGGGGACATCCAAGAGACCCAGTACTTC.

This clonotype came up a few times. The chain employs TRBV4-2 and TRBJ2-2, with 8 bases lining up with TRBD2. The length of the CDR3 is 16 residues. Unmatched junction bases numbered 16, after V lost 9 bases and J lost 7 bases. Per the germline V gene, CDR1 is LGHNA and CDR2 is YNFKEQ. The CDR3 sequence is CASSNPGTSGGGELFF. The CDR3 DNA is TGTGCCAGTAGCAACCCCGGGACTAGTGGGGGCGGGGAGCTGTTTTTT.

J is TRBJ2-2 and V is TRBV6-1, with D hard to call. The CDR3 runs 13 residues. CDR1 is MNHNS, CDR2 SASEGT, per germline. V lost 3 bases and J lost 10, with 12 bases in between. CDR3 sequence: CASSDVMGTELFF. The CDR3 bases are TGTGCCAGCAGTGACGTGATGGGTACGGAGCTGTTTTTT.

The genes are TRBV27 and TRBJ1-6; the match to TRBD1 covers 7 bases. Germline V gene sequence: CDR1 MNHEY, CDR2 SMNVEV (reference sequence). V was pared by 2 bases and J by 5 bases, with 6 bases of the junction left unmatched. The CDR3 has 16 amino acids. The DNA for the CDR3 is TGTGCCAGCAGTTTAACAAGAACAGGGGATAATTCACCCCTCCACTTT. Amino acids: CASSLTRTGDNSPLHF.

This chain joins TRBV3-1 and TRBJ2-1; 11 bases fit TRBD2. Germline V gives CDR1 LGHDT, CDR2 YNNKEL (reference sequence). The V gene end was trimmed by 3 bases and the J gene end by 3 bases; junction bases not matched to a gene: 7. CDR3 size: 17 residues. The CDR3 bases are TGTGCCAGCAGCCATCCCCTTGGGACTAGCGGCTACAATGAGCAGTTCTTC. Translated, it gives CASSHPLGTSGYNEQFF.

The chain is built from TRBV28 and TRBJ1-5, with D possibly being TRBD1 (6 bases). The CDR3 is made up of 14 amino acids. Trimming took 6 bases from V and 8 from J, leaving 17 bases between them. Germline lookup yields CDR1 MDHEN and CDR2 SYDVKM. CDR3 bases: TGTGCCAGCAGCCCGGCAGGGGCTAACAAGCCCCAGCATTTT. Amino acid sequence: CASSPAGANKPQHF.

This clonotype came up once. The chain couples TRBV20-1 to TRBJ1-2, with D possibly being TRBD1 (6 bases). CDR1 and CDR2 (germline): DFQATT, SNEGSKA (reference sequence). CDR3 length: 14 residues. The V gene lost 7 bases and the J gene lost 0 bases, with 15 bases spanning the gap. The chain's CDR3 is CSVPGRGANYGYTF. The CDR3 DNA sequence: TGCAGTGTCCCGGGCAGGGGAGCTAACTATGGCTACACCTTC.

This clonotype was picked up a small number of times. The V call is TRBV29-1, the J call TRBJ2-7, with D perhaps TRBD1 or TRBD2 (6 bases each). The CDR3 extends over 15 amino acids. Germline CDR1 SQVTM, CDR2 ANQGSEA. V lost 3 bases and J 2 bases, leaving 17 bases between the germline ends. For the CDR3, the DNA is TGCAGCGTTGAGGTTCTTCGGGGGCAAGCCTACGAGCAGTACTTC. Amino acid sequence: CSVEVLRGQAYEQYF.

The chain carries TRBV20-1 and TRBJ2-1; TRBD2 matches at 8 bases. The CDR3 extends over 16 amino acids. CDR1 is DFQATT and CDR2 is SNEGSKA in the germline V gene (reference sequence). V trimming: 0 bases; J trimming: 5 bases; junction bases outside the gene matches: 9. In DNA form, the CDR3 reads TGCAGTGCTAGAGATTTCGGCGGGGGGACGAACAATGAGCAGTTCTTC. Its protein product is CSARDFGGGTNNEQFF.

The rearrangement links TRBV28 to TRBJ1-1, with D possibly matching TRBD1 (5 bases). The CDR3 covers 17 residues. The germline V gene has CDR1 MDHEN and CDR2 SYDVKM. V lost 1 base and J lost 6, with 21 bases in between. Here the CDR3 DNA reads TGTGCCAGCAGTTTATCCCAATATACCCTCTCCAGGGCTGAAGCTTTCTTT. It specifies CASSLSQYTLSRAEAFF.

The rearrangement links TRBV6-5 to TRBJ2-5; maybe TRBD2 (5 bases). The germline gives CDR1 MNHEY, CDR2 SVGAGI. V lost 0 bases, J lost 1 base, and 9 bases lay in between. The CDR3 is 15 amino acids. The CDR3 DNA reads TGTGCCAGCAGTTACTCGAGGGCTAGCCAAGAGACCCAGTACTTC. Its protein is CASSYSRASQETQYF.

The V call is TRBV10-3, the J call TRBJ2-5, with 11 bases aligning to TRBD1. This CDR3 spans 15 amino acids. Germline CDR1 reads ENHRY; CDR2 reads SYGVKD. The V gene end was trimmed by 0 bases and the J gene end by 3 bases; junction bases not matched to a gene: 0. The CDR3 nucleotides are TGTGCCATCAGTGAGTCGGGACAGGGGGAAGAGACCCAGTACTTC. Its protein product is CAISESGQGEETQYF.

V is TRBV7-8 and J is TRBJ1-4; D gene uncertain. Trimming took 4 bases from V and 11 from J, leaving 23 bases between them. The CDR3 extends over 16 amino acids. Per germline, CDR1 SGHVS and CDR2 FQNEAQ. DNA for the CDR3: TGTGCCAGCAGCTCCCAGCGGGCGAGCCCTCGGCGGAAACTGTTTTTT. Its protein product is CASSSQRASPRRKLFF.

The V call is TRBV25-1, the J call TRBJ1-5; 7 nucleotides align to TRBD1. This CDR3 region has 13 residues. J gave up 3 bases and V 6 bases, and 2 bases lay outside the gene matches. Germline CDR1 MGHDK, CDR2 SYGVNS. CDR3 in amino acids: CASRGTDNQPQHF. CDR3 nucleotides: TGTGCCAGCAGAGGGACAGACAATCAGCCCCAGCATTTT.